A single sample is the source of the 18 T cell receptor beta chains below, sequenced in a study of T-cell memory formation after mild COVID-19. TCRdb re-derived calls from the 5' RACE reads in MiXCR, one entry per CDR3 protein. Of some 120,000 distinct CDR3 sequences listed, over 15% were seen once; the top ten hold approximately 4.7%. Sequenced sample: PBMCs or a T cell subset sorted from them (not recorded which). The receptors derive from a man between 18 and 29 years old who had mild COVID-19 (a few samples of this study predate the infection). Cell type and time point are not known.

The chain employs TRBV5-4 and TRBJ2-3; a possible D gene is TRBD2 (5 bases). The CDR3 is 15 amino acids. Germline V gene data show CDR1 as SGHNT and CDR2 as YYREEE (reference sequence). Trimming pared 4 bases from V and 3 bases from J, leaving 15 bases between. The CDR3 region has the DNA TGTGCCAGCAGCAGTATACTAGAGCTTACAGATACGCAGTATTTT. Protein sequence: CASSSILELTDTQYF. Full variable domain (outside the CDR3, taken from reference TRBV5-4 and TRBJ2-3): ETGVTQSPTHLIKTRGQQVTLRCSSQSGHNTVSWYQQALGQGPQFIFQYYREEENGRGNFPPRFSGLQFPNYSSELNVNALELDDSALYLCASSSILELTDTQYFGPGTRLTVL.

This rearrangement joins TRBV20-1 to TRBJ2-4; no firm D call. The CDR3 is 13 amino acids. Deletions cut 3 bases from V and 8 bases from J, with 14 bases between. Germline-derived CDR1 and CDR2 are DFQATT and SNEGSKA (reference sequence). The CDR3 DNA is TGCAGTGCTAGCTCAGAGGCCGCGTACATTCAGTACTTC. Translation: CSASSEAAYIQYF.

This clonotype showed up many times. The chain recombines TRBV29-1 with TRBJ2-5; TRBD1 is a possible D gene (5 bases). Between the trimmed V and J ends, which lost 0 bases and 5 bases, there was a span of 19 bases. CDR1 SQVTM and CDR2 ANQGSEA come from the germline V gene. The CDR3 consists of 16 residues. Written as DNA, the CDR3 is TGCAGCGTTGAAGATCAAGGTTTAAAGGGGAAGGAGACCCAGTACTTC. Its translation: CSVEDQGLKGKETQYF.

This clonotype showed up many times. The chain employs TRBV7-2 and TRBJ2-3; D is ambiguous. Germline assignment: CDR1 SGHTA and CDR2 FQGNSA. The CDR3 is 12 residues long. V lost 5 bases and J 6 bases, leaving 9 bases between the germline ends. Written as DNA, the CDR3 is TGTGCCAGCAGCCTTCGCGAGGATACGCAGTATTTT. Translated, it gives CASSLREDTQYF. The full variable domain, with the rest looked up from reference TRBV7-2 and TRBJ2-3, is GAGVSQSPSNKVTEKGKDVELRCDPISGHTALYWYRQSLGQGLEFLIYFQGNSAPDKSGLPSDRFSAERTGGSVSTLTIQRTQQEDSAVYLCASSLREDTQYFGPGTRLTVL.

This clonotype was seen more than once but under ten times. The genes are TRBV5-1 and TRBJ2-1; D unclear. Between the trimmed V and J ends, which lost 4 bases and 7 bases, there was a span of 12 bases. This CDR3 comprises 13 residues. CDR1 is SGHRS, CDR2 YFSETQ, per germline. The CDR3 bases are TGCGCCAGCAGCCCAGGCAGCAGAAATGAGCAGTTCTTC. This encodes CASSPGSRNEQFF.

This clonotype has more than one count but fewer than ten. This CDR3 reads CSVQGFRDTGELFF. The CDR3 DNA sequence: TGCAGCGTTCAGGGGTTCAGGGACACCGGGGAGCTGTTTTTT. The chain is built from TRBV29-1 and TRBJ2-2, with D perhaps matching TRBD1 (6 bases). The CDR3 runs 14 residues. Germline-derived CDR1 and CDR2 are SQVTM and ANQGSEA. Trimming left V 5 bases short and J 3 bases short, with 13 bases between.

This clonotype was seen a few times. The chain joins TRBV24-1 to TRBJ1-1; D is unclear. The germline gives CDR1 KGHDR, CDR2 SFDVKD. This CDR3 region has 15 residues. Deletions cut 4 bases from V and 1 base from J, with 12 bases between. This CDR3 reads CATSDSGIGNTEAFF. In DNA, the CDR3 is TGTGCCACCAGTGACTCCGGAATCGGGAACACTGAAGCTTTCTTT.

This clonotype was observed many times. The CDR3 nucleotides read TGTGCCAGCAGCCGCCGAGGAGGGTCGTCCTACAATGAGCAGTTCTTC. Amino acids: CASSRRGGSSYNEQFF. The chain couples TRBV4-2 to TRBJ2-1; TRBD2 is a possible D gene (6 bases). This CDR3 is built from 16 residues. From germline, CDR1 is LGHNA and CDR2 YNFKEQ. Trimming removed 4 bases at V and 1 base at J, with 14 bases between.

This clonotype was seen a handful of times. This chain links TRBV2 with TRBJ2-5; D not certain. Germline loops: CDR1 SNHLY, CDR2 FYNNEI. V was clipped by 6 bases and J by 4 bases, with 15 bases between them. The CDR3 has 14 residues. The CDR3 DNA sequence: TGTGCCAGCAGCCCCGGCGGTTGGGGAGAGACCCAGTACTTC. Encoded protein: CASSPGGWGETQYF.

Only a few counts were recorded for this clonotype. The rearrangement uses TRBV4-2 and TRBJ2-1; possible D gene TRBD2, 5 bases. Germline-derived CDR1 and CDR2 are LGHNA and YNFKEQ. The CDR3 loop spans 14 amino acids. V shed 0 bases and J shed 6 bases, with 9 bases lying between them. As DNA, the CDR3 is TGTGCCAGCAGCCAAGATCGTGGACTCAATGAGCAGTTCTTC. It translates to CASSQDRGLNEQFF.

This clonotype was seen only a few times. The rearrangement uses TRBV29-1 and TRBJ1-1; D not certain. The germline CDR1 and CDR2 sequences are SQVTM and ANQGSEA. The CDR3 sequence is 13 residues long. V was cut by 6 bases and J by 4 bases, with 15 bases left in between. The CDR3 loop is CSVAAPEGTEAFF. CDR3 coding DNA: TGCAGCGTGGCAGCCCCCGAGGGCACTGAAGCTTTCTTT. The full variable domain, rest sourced from reference TRBV29-1 and TRBJ1-1, is SAVISQKPSRDICQRGTSLTIQCQVDSQVTMMFWYRQQPGQSLTLIATANQGSEATYESGFVIDKFPISRPNLTFSTLTVSNMSPEDSSIYLCSVAAPEGTEAFFGQGTRLTVV.

This clonotype was counted a few times. The V call is TRBV6-5, the J call TRBJ2-6; either TRBD1 or TRBD2 may fit D (6 bases each). Trimming cost V 5 bases and J 4 bases, with 9 bases left between them. Germline V gene sequence: CDR1 MNHEY, CDR2 SVGAGI. This CDR3 is built from 14 residues. The CDR3 DNA sequence: TGTGCCAGCAGTGGGGGGCCGGGGGCCAACGTCCTGACTTTC. Translating it yields CASSGGPGANVLTF.

A few counts support this clonotype. The chain links TRBV9 to TRBJ2-1; D might be TRBD1 (5 bases). V lost 0 bases, J lost 2 bases, and 9 bases lay in between. The CDR3 has 15 amino acids. The germline gives CDR1 SGDLS, CDR2 YYNGEE. The CDR3 region has the DNA TGTGCCAGCAGCGTAGTGGCAGGGACCTACAATGAGCAGTTCTTC. This gives the protein CASSVVAGTYNEQFF.

The genes are TRBV18 and TRBJ2-7; 13 nucleotides agree with TRBD2. The CDR3 has 17 residues. Germline CDR1 is KGHSH and CDR2 is LQKENI. V lost 4 bases to trimming and J lost 6 bases; unmatched junction nucleotides: 12. The CDR3 spells CASSHTSGGESPSEQYF. For the CDR3, the DNA is TGTGCCAGCTCACATACTAGCGGGGGGGAAAGCCCCAGCGAGCAGTACTTC.

The rearrangement uses TRBV28 and TRBJ1-1, with a weak D call TRBD1 (5 bases). V shed 5 bases and J shed 5 bases, with 15 bases lying between them. The CDR3 contains 14 residues. The germline CDR1 and CDR2 sequences are MDHEN and SYDVKM. The CDR3 bases are TGTGCCAGCAGTCTCTCCGGGGGAAGGACTGAAGCTTTCTTT. It translates to CASSLSGGRTEAFF.

This clonotype appeared many times. The chain combines TRBV29-1 with TRBJ2-7; the D gene is possibly TRBD1 (5 bases). V was pared by 4 bases and J by 6 bases, with 16 bases between. The CDR3 runs to 13 residues. CDR1 and CDR2 from the germline V gene are SQVTM and ANQGSEA. CDR3 loop: CSVVVLLGAEQYF. For the CDR3, the DNA is TGCAGCGTTGTTGTATTGTTAGGGGCCGAGCAGTACTTC.

The rearrangement joins TRBV20-1 to TRBJ2-3; no clear D. The CDR3 loop spans 13 amino acids. Germline V gives CDR1 DFQATT, CDR2 SNEGSKA (reference sequence). V was clipped by 5 bases and J by 2 bases, with 11 bases between them. DNA for the CDR3: TGCAGTGCTCACTGGACCGACACAGATACGCAGTATTTT. This translates into CSAHWTDTDTQYF.

The genes are TRBV12-3 or TRBV12-4 and TRBJ2-5; 7 bases fit TRBD1. The CDR3 is made up of 13 amino acids. V was clipped by 8 bases and J by 7 bases; unmatched bases: 10. The CDR3 coding sequence is TGTGCCAGCGCTGGACAGGCGGCGGGGACCCAGTACTTC. It is translated as CASAGQAAGTQYF.